This T cell receptor beta chain is from a study of T cell changes during pregnancy in multiple sclerosis. There are 15 residues in the CDR3. The V gene lost 4 bases and the J gene lost 3 bases, with 13 bases spanning the gap. Germline lookup yields CDR1 SGHDT and CDR2 YYEEEE. TCRdb's copy holds only in-frame clones and misses some; the assay was immunoSEQ multiplex PCR. This sample has 100,000 or so clones, with roughly nine tenths found just once. V usage is TRBV5-6 and J usage is TRBJ1-4, with unresolved D. The sample was peripheral blood, taken after pregnancy. The clonotype comes from a female donor with multiple sclerosis, enrolled in a pregnancy study. The DNA for the CDR3 is TGTGCCAGCAGCCGGCGGGTACAGTCTAATGAAAAACTGTTTTTT. The encoded protein is CASSRRVQSNEKLFF.